These T cell receptor beta chains were read from a single sample in a study of early stage breast cancer tumors. TCRdb's table, derived via immunoSEQ multiplex PCR, lists solely in-frame clones and lacks some. The top ten clones hold about 9.9% of a sample with some 24,000 clones, 55% to 80% of them seen once. The source material was breast tumor tissue. All receptors come from a person in their 60s with breast cancer. The CDR3 runs from the conserved cysteine through the conserved F or W. D genes are given only for firm matches. Size is stated for part of the rows, as once, few or many counts, or as a class when the clone is expanded.

size	V	J	D	length	CDR3	DNA
few	TRBV27	TRBJ2-7	TRBD2	17	CASSSGGGGSSTYEQYF	TGTGCCAGCAGTTCGGGGGGGGGAGGGTCTAGCACATACGAGCAGTACTTC
.	TRBV7-6	TRBJ2-2	TRBD1	16	CASSLAGQGNTGELFF	TGTGCCAGCAGCTTAGCGGGACAGGGGAACACCGGGGAGCTGTTTTTT
.	TRBV19	TRBJ2-1	TRBD2	16	CASSPFKAGGGNEQFF	TGTGCCAGTAGTCCTTTTAAGGCGGGAGGAGGCAATGAGCAGTTCTTC
.	TRBV5-1	TRBJ1-2	.	15	CASSLYQGWQNGYTF	TGCGCCAGCAGCTTGTACCAGGGATGGCAGAATGGCTACACCTTC
.	TRBV5-1	TRBJ2-7	TRBD1	13	CASTPGQGNEQYF	TGCGCCAGCACCCCCGGACAGGGCAACGAGCAGTACTTC
few	TRBV15	TRBJ2-7	TRBD2	17	CATSRDAGTSATREQYF	TGTGCCACCAGCAGAGACGCTGGGACTAGCGCCACTCGGGAGCAGTACTTC
few	TRBV4-3	TRBJ1-3	TRBD1	17	CASSSGQGGYHGNTIYF	TGCGCCAGCAGCTCAGGACAGGGGGGGTACCATGGAAACACCATATATTTT
.	TRBV18	TRBJ1-5	.	15	CASSPNGQSNQPQHF	TGTGCCAGCTCACCTAATGGACAGAGCAATCAGCCCCAGCATTTT
once	TRBV7-9	TRBJ2-5	.	13	CASSLLGAESQYF	TGTGCCAGCAGCCTATTAGGGGCTGAGTCCCAGTACTTC
.	TRBV10-3	TRBJ2-7	TRBD1	14	CAISGGQVGWEQYF	TGTGCCATCAGTGGCGGACAGGTGGGTTGGGAGCAGTACTTC
.	TRBV5-1	TRBJ2-5	TRBD1	15	CASSLGQGMGETQYF	TGCGCCAGCAGCTTGGGACAGGGGATGGGAGAGACCCAGTACTTC
.	TRBV5-4	TRBJ2-5	TRBD2	17	CASSLGGLSGSLETQYF	TGTGCCAGCAGCTTGGGGGGACTAAGCGGGAGCCTGGAGACCCAGTACTTC
.	TRBV7-9	TRBJ2-1	TRBD1	16	CASSLDGTGLHNEQFF	TGTGCCAGCAGCTTAGATGGGACAGGGTTACACAATGAGCAGTTCTTC
once	TRBV7-2	TRBJ1-2	.	15	CASSLAVASNYGYTF	TGTGCCAGCAGCTTAGCGGTAGCCAGCAACTATGGCTACACCTTC
.	TRBV9	TRBJ2-2	.	13	CASSVVRTGELFF	TGTGCCAGCAGCGTAGTCCGCACCGGGGAGCTGTTTTTT
.	TRBV9	TRBJ1-3	.	16	CASSPVERFSGNTIYF	TGTGCCAGCAGCCCCGTGGAGCGGTTCTCTGGAAACACCATATATTTT
.	TRBV7-9	TRBJ2-3	.	12	CASSRTGDTQYF	TGTGCCAGCAGCCGTACAGGGGATACGCAGTATTTT
.	TRBV30	TRBJ2-1	.	14	CAWSTWTAYNEQFF	TGTGCCTGGAGTACTTGGACAGCCTACAATGAGCAGTTCTTC
.	TRBV7-8	TRBJ2-4	TRBD1	16	CASSLRPRGPENIQYF	TGTGCCAGCAGCTTACGGCCCAGGGGGCCAGAAAACATTCAGTACTTC
.	TRBV16	TRBJ1-3	.	14	CASSLSTSGNTIYF	TGTGCCAGCAGCCTGAGCACTTCTGGAAACACCATATATTTT
.	TRBV9	TRBJ2-1	TRBD2	17	CASSYHQTSGEYNEQFF	TGTGCCAGCAGCTACCATCAGACTAGCGGGGAGTACAATGAGCAGTTCTTC
.	TRBV9	TRBJ2-3	.	13	CASSVGAPDTQYF	TGTGCCAGCAGCGTAGGAGCCCCAGATACGCAGTATTTT